These T cell receptor beta chains were read from a single sample in a study of CD8+ T cells in alopecia areata. This table comes from immunoSEQ multiplex PCR, and its TCRdb copy is limited to in-frame clones, with some not included. In the table there are under 200,000 clones, 55% to 75% of which are singletons. The sample consisted of CD4+ T cells sorted from blood, taken at week 4, from a patient treated with tofacitinib. Source of these receptors: a human donor with alopecia areata. Both conserved end residues are part of each CDR3. The D gene is left open where the match is weak. Not all rows give a size; the values are once, few, many and, for expanded clones, a class.

>TRBV10-3|TRBJ2-1|TRBD2|few
TGTGCCATCAGTGCGGTCCAGCGGGGGGCCGATGAGCAGTTCTTC
CAISAVQRGADEQFF
>TRBV30|TRBJ2-5|TRBD2|.
TGTGCCTATAGCGGGGTTGGGCAAGAGACCCAGTACTTC
CAYSGVGQETQYF
>TRBV29-1|TRBJ1-1|TRBD1|.
TGCAGCGTTGAGGCGGGACAGGGCATGAAGACTGAAGCTTTCTTT
CSVEAGQGMKTEAFF
>TRBV4-1|TRBJ2-7|TRBD2|few
TGCGCCAGCAGAGACATCGTCGGGACTAGGTTCTACGAGCAGTACTTC
CASRDIVGTRFYEQYF
>TRBV29-1|TRBJ1-1|.|.
TGCAGCGCTGACAGGTTAGAAGCTTTCTTT
CSADRLEAFF
>TRBV29-1|TRBJ1-1|.|.
TGCAGCGTTGCACAGAAGAACACTGAAGCTTTCTTT
CSVAQKNTEAFF
>TRBV7-2|TRBJ2-3|.|.
TGTGCCAGCAGCTACCGAGGGCAGAGCACAGATACGCAGTATTTT
CASSYRGQSTDTQYF
>TRBV7-9|TRBJ1-2|TRBD1|.
TGTGCCAGCAGCCCCGGGACAGGGAAAGGGTATGGCTACACCTTC
CASSPGTGKGYGYTF
>TRBV7-9|TRBJ2-5|.|.
TGTGCCAGCAGCATAACCGGCGAGAGGGGAGAGACCCAGTACTTC
CASSITGERGETQYF
>TRBV21-1|TRBJ1-2|.|few
TGCGCCAGCCGCACGACAGGGGGAAGCGGTGGCTACACCTTC
CASRTTGGSGGYTF
>TRBV29-1|TRBJ2-5|.|.
TGCAGCGTATTAAGACAGGACCAAGCGACCCAGTACTTC
CSVLRQDQATQYF
>TRBV10-3|TRBJ1-2|.|.
TGTGCCATCAGTGACCCATATGGCTACACCTTC
CAISDPYGYTF
>TRBV5-6|TRBJ2-4|.|few
TGTGCCAGCAGCTTGGGCGACGGGAGCATTCAGTACTTC
CASSLGDGSIQYF
>TRBV5-1|TRBJ2-3|.|.
TGCGCCAGCAGCTTCCTAGGAGGGGGCGGCACAGATACGCAGTATTTT
CASSFLGGGGTDTQYF
>TRBV18|TRBJ2-5|.|.
TGTGCCAGCTCACCGAAAGAGACCCAGTACTTC
CASSPKETQYF
>TRBV5-1|TRBJ2-2|.|.
TGCGCCAGCAGCCTGATGGGGGGAGCGAACACCGGGGAGCTGTTTTTT
CASSLMGGANTGELFF
>TRBV9|TRBJ2-1|TRBD2|once
TGTGCCAGCAGCGTAGAAGCGGGGGGGCACAATGAGCAGTTCTTC
CASSVEAGGHNEQFF
>TRBV27|TRBJ1-2|.|few
TGTGCCAGCCGACAGGCTGCGGGAGGCTACACCTTC
CASRQAAGGYTF
>TRBV10-3|TRBJ2-7|.|.
TGTGCCATCAGTGAGCAGGACAGAAAGTACGAGCAGTACTTC
CAISEQDRKYEQYF
>TRBV25-1|TRBJ1-1|.|.
TGTGCCAGCAGGAGACGGAACACTGAAGCTTTCTTT
CASRRRNTEAFF
>TRBV2|TRBJ1-2|.|.
TGTGCCAGCTTATTACAGGGCCTCAAGGTAGCTAACTATGGCTACACCTTC
CASLLQGLKVANYGYTF
>TRBV28|TRBJ1-4|TRBD1|.
TGTGCCAGCAGAGACAGGGGAAACGAAAAACTGTTTTTT
CASRDRGNEKLFF
>TRBV18|TRBJ2-6|TRBD1|.
TGTGCCAGCTCACTTACGACAGGGTTGAACTCTGGGGCCAACGTCCTGACTTTC
CASSLTTGLNSGANVLTF
>TRBV30|TRBJ1-5|.|.
TGTGCCTGGAGTGTAAGGGGAAATCAGCCCCAGCATTTT
CAWSVRGNQPQHF
>TRBV5-6|TRBJ1-3|.|few
TGTGCCAGCAGCTCGGACACCTCGAGCTCTGGAAACACCATATATTTT
CASSSDTSSSGNTIYF
>TRBV7-9|TRBJ1-6|TRBD1|few
TGTGCCAGCAGCTTAGGGGGATGGGGACAGGGTCCTTCACCCCTCCACTTT
CASSLGGWGQGPSPLHF
>TRBV7-2|TRBJ2-5|.|once
TGTGCCAGCAGCTTTTCCCTAGCCGGGGAGACCCAGTACTTC
CASSFSLAGETQYF
>TRBV2|TRBJ2-1|TRBD1|.
TGTGCCAGCAGTGGGACAGGAAGCTCCTACAATGAGCAGTTCTTC
CASSGTGSSYNEQFF
>TRBV5-6|TRBJ2-4|TRBD2|.
TGTGCCAGCAGCTTAGCGGGGCCAAAAAACATTCAGTACTTC
CASSLAGPKNIQYF
>TRBV19|TRBJ2-5|.|.
TGTGCCAGTAGGCGGACTCCCGGGGGGCGGGAGACCCAGTACTTC
CASRRTPGGRETQYF
>TRBV6-6|TRBJ2-7|.|medium-sized
TGTGCCAGCAGCCAAAGGATCTACGAGCAGTACTTC
CASSQRIYEQYF
>TRBV9|TRBJ1-1|TRBD1|.
TGTGCCAGCAGTGAGGGGGCAGGGGACACTGAAGCTTTCTTT
CASSEGAGDTEAFF
>TRBV18|TRBJ2-1|TRBD1|.
TGTGCCAGCTCACCGTCGGACAGGGTGTGGGAGCAGTTCTTC
CASSPSDRVWEQFF
>TRBV11-3|TRBJ1-3|TRBD1|.
TGTGCCAGCAGCCCCGGACAGGGCCCTGGAAACACCATATATTTT
CASSPGQGPGNTIYF
>TRBV29-1|TRBJ2-7|.|.
TGCAGCGTTGCCGCAGGGGCCTACGAGCAGTACTTC
CSVAAGAYEQYF
>TRBV29-1|TRBJ2-5|.|.
TGCAGCGTTGTTAGGGAAGAGACCCAGTACTTC
CSVVREETQYF
>TRBV27|TRBJ2-7|.|.
TGTGCCAGCAGTCTGACGGGACACCTCTACGAGCAGTACTTC
CASSLTGHLYEQYF
>TRBV7-2|TRBJ2-5|.|.
TGTGCCAGCAGCTTGGGGGGCCGGGAGACCCAGTACTTC
CASSLGGRETQYF
>TRBV29-1|TRBJ1-1|.|.
TGCAGCGTTGTCCCCCGGGGCACTGAAGCTTTCTTT
CSVVPRGTEAFF
>TRBV23-1|TRBJ1-2|TRBD1|.
TGCGCCAGCAGTCCAATGGACAGGGGAGTATATGGCTACACCTTC
CASSPMDRGVYGYTF
>TRBV29-1|TRBJ2-1|.|.
TGCAGCGTCCGAACCACCGGGACACCGAACAATGAGCAGTTCTTC
CSVRTTGTPNNEQFF
>TRBV30|TRBJ2-5|TRBD1|.
TGTGCCTGGAGTCCCGGGACAGTCCAAGAGACCCAGTACTTC
CAWSPGTVQETQYF
>TRBV18|TRBJ2-7|TRBD1|.
TGTGCCAGCTCACCGAGGACAGGGGGCTACGAGCAGTACTTC
CASSPRTGGYEQYF
>TRBV30|TRBJ1-3|.|.
TGTGCCTGGAGTGTACTGGAAAACACCATATATTTT
CAWSVLENTIYF
>TRBV6-5|TRBJ2-5|.|.
TGTGCCAGCAGTTACCGAGCAGGGGCCTGGGAGACCCAGTACTTC
CASSYRAGAWETQYF
>TRBV2|TRBJ2-5|.|.
TGTGCCAGCACTTTACGTGGGAAGACCCAGTACTTC
CASTLRGKTQYF
>TRBV7-2|TRBJ2-3|.|.
TGTGCCAGCAGCTCCTCCGCCAGCACAGATACGCAGTATTTT
CASSSSASTDTQYF
>TRBV30|TRBJ2-5|TRBD1|.
TGTGCCTCGACAGGGGAGGACCAAGAGACCCAGTACTTC
CASTGEDQETQYF
>TRBV11-2|TRBJ2-5|.|.
TGTGCCAGCAGCGTAGGCTACCGGACCCAGACCCAGTACTTC
CASSVGYRTQTQYF
>TRBV29-1|TRBJ2-1|.|.
TGCAGCTTTACAGGGTATCATGAGCAGTTCTTC
CSFTGYHEQFF
>TRBV5-1|TRBJ1-1|.|.
TGCGCCAGCAGCTTGGATCTGGCAGGGAACACTGAAGCTTTCTTT
CASSLDLAGNTEAFF
>TRBV6-6|TRBJ1-1|.|.
TGTGCCAGCGTGACAGGGAACACTGAAGCTTTCTTT
CASVTGNTEAFF
>TRBV7-9|TRBJ1-2|.|few
TGTGCCAGCTCCCCCTGGGGGCTCTATGGCTACACCTTC
CASSPWGLYGYTF
>TRBV10-3|TRBJ2-7|TRBD1|.
TGTGCCATCGGGACAGGGGGGCACGAGCAGTACTTC
CAIGTGGHEQYF
>TRBV7-2|TRBJ1-2|.|.
TGTGCCAGCAGCTCGACCGACCCCTCGCGGAACTATGGCTACACCTTC
CASSSTDPSRNYGYTF
>TRBV6-6|TRBJ1-1|.|few
TGTGCCAGCAGTCGCCTTATGGGGGGAGAGAACACTGAAGCTTTCTTT
CASSRLMGGENTEAFF
>TRBV7-2|TRBJ1-4|TRBD1|few
TGTGCCAGCAGCAGACAGGGGAGGGATGAAAAACTGTTTTTT
CASSRQGRDEKLFF